This T cell receptor beta chain is from a study of T cells in Graves' hyperthyroidism and ophthalmopathy. Study-level results: Model predictions of ophthalmopathy came a median approximately 6 months before onset. Ophthalmopathy cases were set apart from stable hyperthyroidism by a 13 V-J model.

This clonotype came up many times. The antigen is unknown. On the basis of clinical symptoms, serum thyroxine and TRAb, thyroid ultrasound and orbital computed tomography, diagnoses were made. This sample holds PBMCs from 9.5 to 10 ml fresh peripheral blood. Amplification yielded TCR beta CDR3 regions, with RNA transcripts as the source. HTBI primers were used for first-round RT-PCR of the TCR CDR3. TCRdb re-called the multiplex PCR reads through MiXCR, storing one row per CDR3 protein. The top ten clones hold about 11% of a sample with around 520,000 distinct CDR3 sequences, approximately 25% of them seen once. CDR1 is SGHAT and CDR2 is FQDESV in the germline V gene (reference sequence). Trimming took 0 bases from V and 8 from J, leaving 19 bases between them. This CDR3 region has 16 residues.

The sample taken for sequencing was blood. The clonotype comes from a woman in her 30s with Graves' ophthalmopathy. V is TRBV11-1 and J is TRBJ1-2; a possible D gene is TRBD1 (5 bases). The CDR3 loop is CASSLALGQGKGGYTF. CDR3 bases: TGTGCCAGCAGCTTAGCCCTGGGGCAGGGAAAGGGCGGCTACACCTTC.